What follows is one T cell receptor beta chain and its context. Looked up from germline, CDR1 is SGHTA and CDR2 is FQGTGA. The CDR3 spans 14 residues. After removal of 2 bases from V and 5 bases from J, the junction contained 6 bases not matched to a gene. Repertoires were generated with immunoSEQ multiplex PCR, while TCRdb's copy carries only in-frame clones and drops some. The data contain some 69,000 clones, approximately 79% of them singletons. The sample is drawn from a study of blood T cell repertoires in COVID-19. The overall study: The United States, Italy and Spain supplied acute and convalescent COVID-19 samples.

V usage is TRBV7-3 and J usage is TRBJ2-7; 7 bases agree with TRBD1. Input material: peripheral blood. The origin of this receptor is a man between 60 and 75 years old with acute or convalescent COVID-19. The CDR3 protein is CASSLVGGRDEQYF. The CDR3 DNA reads TGTGCCAGCAGCTTAGTAGGGGGCAGGGACGAGCAGTACTTC.